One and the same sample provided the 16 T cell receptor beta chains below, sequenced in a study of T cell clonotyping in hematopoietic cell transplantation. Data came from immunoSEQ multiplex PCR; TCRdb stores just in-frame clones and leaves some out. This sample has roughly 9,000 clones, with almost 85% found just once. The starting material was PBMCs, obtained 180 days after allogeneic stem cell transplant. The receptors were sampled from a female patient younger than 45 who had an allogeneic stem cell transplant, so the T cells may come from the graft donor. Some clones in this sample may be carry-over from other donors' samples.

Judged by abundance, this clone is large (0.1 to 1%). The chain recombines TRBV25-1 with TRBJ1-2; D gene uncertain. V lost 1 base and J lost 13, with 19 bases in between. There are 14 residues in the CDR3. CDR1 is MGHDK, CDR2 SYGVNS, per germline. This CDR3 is CASSEWLSGPPFTF. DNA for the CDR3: TGTGCCAGCAGTGAATGGCTATCCGGGCCCCCCTTCACCTTC.

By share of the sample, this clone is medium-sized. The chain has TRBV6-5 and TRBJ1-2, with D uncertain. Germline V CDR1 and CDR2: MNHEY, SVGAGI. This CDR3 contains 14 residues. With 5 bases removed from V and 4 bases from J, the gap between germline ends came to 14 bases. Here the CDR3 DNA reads TGTGCCAGCAGTCTATCGGGGAGCCTCTATGGCTACACCTTC. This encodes CASSLSGSLYGYTF.

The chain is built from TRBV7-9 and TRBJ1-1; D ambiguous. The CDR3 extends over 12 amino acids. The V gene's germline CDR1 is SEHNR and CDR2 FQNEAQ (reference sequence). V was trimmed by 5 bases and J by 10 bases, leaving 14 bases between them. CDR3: CASSLYKMGAFF. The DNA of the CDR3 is TGTGCCAGCAGCCTCTATAAAATGGGAGCTTTCTTT.

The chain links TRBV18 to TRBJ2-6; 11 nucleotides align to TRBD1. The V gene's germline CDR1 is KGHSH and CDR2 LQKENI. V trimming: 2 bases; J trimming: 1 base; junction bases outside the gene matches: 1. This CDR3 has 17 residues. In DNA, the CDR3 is TGTGCCAGCTCACCAGGGACAGGGGGATCTGGGGCCAACGTCCTGACTTTC. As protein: CASSPGTGGSGANVLTF.

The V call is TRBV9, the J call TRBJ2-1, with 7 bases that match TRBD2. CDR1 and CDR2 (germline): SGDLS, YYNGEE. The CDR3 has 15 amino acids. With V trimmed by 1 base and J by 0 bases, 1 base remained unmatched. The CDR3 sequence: CASSVSGDSYNEQFF. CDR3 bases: TGTGCCAGCAGCGTAAGCGGGGACTCCTACAATGAGCAGTTCTTC.

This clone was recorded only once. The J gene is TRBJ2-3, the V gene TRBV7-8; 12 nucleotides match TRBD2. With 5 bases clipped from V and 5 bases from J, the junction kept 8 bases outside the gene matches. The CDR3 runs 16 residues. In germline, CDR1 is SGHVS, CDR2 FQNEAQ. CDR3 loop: CASSPVTSGGVDTQYF. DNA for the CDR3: TGTGCCAGCAGCCCCGTGACTAGCGGGGGCGTAGATACGCAGTATTTT.

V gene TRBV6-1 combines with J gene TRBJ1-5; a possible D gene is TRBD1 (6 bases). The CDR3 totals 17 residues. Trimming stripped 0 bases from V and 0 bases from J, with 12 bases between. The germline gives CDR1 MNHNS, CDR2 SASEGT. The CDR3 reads CASSEAGRGNSNQPQHF. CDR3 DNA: TGTGCCAGCAGTGAAGCTGGGAGGGGGAATAGCAATCAGCCCCAGCATTTT.

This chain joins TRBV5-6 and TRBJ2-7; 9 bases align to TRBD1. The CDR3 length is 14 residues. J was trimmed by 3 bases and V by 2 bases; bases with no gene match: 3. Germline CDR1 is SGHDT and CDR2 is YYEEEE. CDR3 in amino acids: CASSLGTGNYEQYF. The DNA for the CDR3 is TGTGCCAGCAGCTTAGGGACAGGGAACTACGAGCAGTACTTC.

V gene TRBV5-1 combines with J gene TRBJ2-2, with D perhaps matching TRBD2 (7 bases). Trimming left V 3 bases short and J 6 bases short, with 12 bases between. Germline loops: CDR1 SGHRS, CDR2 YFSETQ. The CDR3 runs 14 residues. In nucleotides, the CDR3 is TGCGCCAGCAGCTCGGACGGGGGGCCCGGGGAGCTGTTTTTT. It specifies CASSSDGGPGELFF. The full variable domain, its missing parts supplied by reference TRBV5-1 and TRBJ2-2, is KAGVTQTPRYLIKTRGQQVTLSCSPISGHRSVSWYQQTPGQGLQFLFEYFSETQRNKGNFPGRFSGRQFSNSRSEMNVSTLELGDSALYLCASSSDGGPGELFFGEGSRLTVL.

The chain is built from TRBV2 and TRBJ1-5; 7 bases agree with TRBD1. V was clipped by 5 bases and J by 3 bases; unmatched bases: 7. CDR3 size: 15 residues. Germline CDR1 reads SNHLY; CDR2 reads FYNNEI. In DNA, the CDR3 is TGTGCCAGCAGTCTTTTGACAGGGCACAATCAGCCCCAGCATTTT. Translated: CASSLLTGHNQPQHF.

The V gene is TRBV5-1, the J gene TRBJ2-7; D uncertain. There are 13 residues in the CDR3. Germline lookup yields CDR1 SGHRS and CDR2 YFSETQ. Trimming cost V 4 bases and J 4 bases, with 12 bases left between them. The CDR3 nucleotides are TGCGCCAGCAGCCTCCCCCCGGTTTACGAGCAGTACTTC. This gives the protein CASSLPPVYEQYF.

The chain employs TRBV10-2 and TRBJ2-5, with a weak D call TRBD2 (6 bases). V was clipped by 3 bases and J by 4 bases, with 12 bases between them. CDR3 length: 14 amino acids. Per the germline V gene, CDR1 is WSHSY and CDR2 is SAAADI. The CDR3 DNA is TGCGCCAGCAGTGACTCCGGGAGCGGAGAGACCCAGTACTTC. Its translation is CASSDSGSGETQYF.

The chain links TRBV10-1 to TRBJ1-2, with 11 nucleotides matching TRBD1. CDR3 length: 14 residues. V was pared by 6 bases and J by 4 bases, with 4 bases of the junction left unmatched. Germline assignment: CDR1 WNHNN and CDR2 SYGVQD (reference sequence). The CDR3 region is CASRGTGGLYGYTF. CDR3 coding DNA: TGCGCCAGCAGGGGGACAGGGGGGCTCTATGGCTACACCTTC.

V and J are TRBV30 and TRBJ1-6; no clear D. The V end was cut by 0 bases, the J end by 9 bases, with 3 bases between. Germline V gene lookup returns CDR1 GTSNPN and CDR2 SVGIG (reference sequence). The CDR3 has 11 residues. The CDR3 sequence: CAWSVSSPLHF. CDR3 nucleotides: TGTGCCTGGAGTGTTAGTTCACCCCTCCACTTT.

Here the CDR3 reads CATSRTSYEQYF. For the CDR3, the DNA is TGTGCCACCAGCAGAACCTCTTACGAGCAGTACTTC. V usage is TRBV15 and J usage is TRBJ2-7, with D unresolved. The germline V gene encodes CDR1 LNHNV and CDR2 YYDKDF (reference sequence). The CDR3 consists of 12 residues. V was clipped by 2 bases and J by 4 bases, with 6 bases between them.

The CDR3 sequence: CASSEGERAIITYQPQHF. CDR3 DNA sequence: TGTGCCAGCAGTGAAGGTGAAAGGGCGATTATTACTTATCAGCCCCAGCATTTT. The chain joins TRBV2 to TRBJ1-5; D is ambiguous. This CDR3 spans 18 amino acids. Trimming took 1 base from V and 5 from J, leaving 21 bases between them. The germline V gene has CDR1 SNHLY and CDR2 FYNNEI.